The 25 T cell receptor beta chains below all came from one sample that was sequenced in a study of OX40 agonist ivuxolimab in advanced cancers. Profiling relied on immunoSEQ multiplex PCR, and the TCRdb table lists in-frame clones only, not all of them. The sample records around 100,000 clones, about 92% being singletons. The sample was CD4+ or CD8+ T cells sorted from blood, taken in a trial of the OX40 agonist ivuxolimab. Receptors were obtained from an adult with an advanced solid tumor such as melanoma, head and neck, liver or kidney cancer.

The V and J genes are TRBV5-1 and TRBJ1-1, with a tentative D call TRBD1 (5 bases). The CDR3 is 16 amino acids. The germline gives CDR1 SGHRS, CDR2 YFSETQ. Trimming stripped 1 base from V and 0 bases from J, with 13 bases between. In DNA, the CDR3 is TGCGCCAGCAGCTTGAGTCAGGGATCCATGAACACTGAAGCTTTCTTT. This gives the protein CASSLSQGSMNTEAFF.

The rearrangement uses TRBV6-6 and TRBJ1-1; the D is unclear. The germline V gene has CDR1 MNHNY and CDR2 SVGAGI (reference sequence). CDR3 length: 14 amino acids. Trimming cost V 2 bases and J 3 bases, with 10 bases left between them. The CDR3 nucleotides are TGTGCCAGCAGTTACGTCGGGAAGGACACTGAAGCTTTCTTT. Protein product: CASSYVGKDTEAFF.

This chain joins TRBV4-3 and TRBJ1-3, with 8 nucleotides matching TRBD1. Per the germline V gene, CDR1 is LGHNA and CDR2 is YSLEER. The CDR3 loop spans 16 amino acids. V lost 1 base and J lost 0; bases outside the gene matches: 2. The CDR3 DNA is TGCGCCAGCAGCCAAGGGACAGGGTTCTCTGGAAACACCATATATTTT. This codes for CASSQGTGFSGNTIYF.

The chain has TRBV7-9 and TRBJ2-1, with TRBD2 matching over 14 bases. Germline trimming cut 5 bases from V and 6 bases from J; bases unmatched to any gene: 3. Germline-derived CDR1 and CDR2 are SEHNR and FQNEAQ (reference sequence). The CDR3 has 15 residues. As DNA, the CDR3 is TGTGCCAGCAGCCCGGGGACTAGCGGGGGCAATGAGCAGTTCTTC. It translates to CASSPGTSGGNEQFF. The whole variable domain, filled in from reference TRBV7-9 and TRBJ2-1, reads DTGVSQNPRHKITKRGQNVTFRCDPISEHNRLYWYRQTLGQGPEFLTYFQNEAQLEKSRLLSDRFSAERPKGSFSTLEIQRTEQGDSAMYLCASSPGTSGGNEQFFGPGTRLTVL.

Only one count was recorded for this clone. V usage is TRBV27 and J usage is TRBJ1-2; D may be TRBD1 (6 bases). CDR1 and CDR2 from the germline V gene are MNHEY and SMNVEV (reference sequence). CDR3 length: 13 amino acids. With 8 bases removed from V and 3 bases from J, the gap between germline ends came to 13 bases. In DNA form, the CDR3 reads TGTGCCAGCGGGGACACAGCCTACTATGGCTACACCTTC. Protein product: CASGDTAYYGYTF.

This chain uses TRBV23-1 with TRBJ1-6; 7 bases fit TRBD1. TRBV23-1 is annotated as an ORF whose role is uncertain. The CDR3 is 17 residues long. Trimming removed 0 bases from V and 6 bases from J; junction bases left unmatched: 8. CDR3: CASSQSTGRHLNSPLHF. Here the CDR3 DNA reads TGCGCCAGCAGTCAATCGACAGGGAGGCACCTTAATTCACCCCTCCACTTT.

This clone was observed a few times. This sample includes further DNA sequences coding for the same CDR3. The chain recombines TRBV18 with TRBJ2-5, with no clear D. Germline CDR1 reads KGHSH; CDR2 reads LQKENI. V was cut by 3 bases and J by 5 bases, with 4 bases left in between. This CDR3 is 11 amino acids long. CDR3 nucleotides: TGTGCCAGCTCACCGGGGGAGACCCAGTACTTC. It specifies CASSPGETQYF. The variable domain in full, with the rest retrieved from reference TRBV18 and TRBJ2-5, is NAGVMQNPRHLVRRRGQEARLRCSPMKGHSHVYWYRQLPEEGLKFMVYLQKENIIDESGMPKERFSAEFPKEGPSILRIQQVVRGDSAAYFCASSPGETQYFGPGTRLLVL.

This clone was counted between two and nine times. The rearrangement joins TRBV18 to TRBJ1-3; 9 nucleotides align to TRBD1. The CDR3 loop spans 16 amino acids. Looked up from germline, CDR1 is KGHSH and CDR2 is LQKENI. V lost 4 bases to trimming and J lost 2 bases; unmatched junction nucleotides: 6. In DNA form, the CDR3 reads TGTGCCAGCTCACTAAATCGACAGGGGGCTGGAAACACCATATATTTT. Encoded protein: CASSLNRQGAGNTIYF.

This rearrangement joins TRBV10-3 to TRBJ1-2, with D perhaps TRBD1 (5 bases). The CDR3 runs to 16 residues. The V gene's germline CDR1 is ENHRY and CDR2 SYGVKD. V dropped 2 bases and J dropped 2 bases, with 15 bases sitting between them. Here the CDR3 DNA reads TGTGCCATCAGTGAGGGGGGGGACGGTATAAACTATGGCTACACCTTC. This gives the protein CAISEGGDGINYGYTF.

The CDR3 here is CASSLVGWSTEAFF. In DNA form, the CDR3 reads TGTGCCAGCAGCTTGGTAGGCTGGAGCACTGAAGCTTTCTTT. The gene calls are TRBV6-5 and TRBJ1-1; D is ambiguous. CDR1 is MNHEY, CDR2 SVGAGI, per germline. This CDR3 comprises 14 residues. The V and J ends lost 6 bases and 4 bases respectively, with 15 bases between them.

This sequence joins TRBV6-5 and TRBJ2-1; TRBD2 agrees at 9 bases. Germline loops: CDR1 MNHEY, CDR2 SVGAGI. The CDR3 is made up of 15 amino acids. V lost 2 bases and J lost 8; bases outside the gene matches: 7. This chain's CDR3 is CASSYLPSGIYEQFF. CDR3 DNA: TGTGCCAGCAGTTACCTTCCTAGCGGGATCTATGAGCAGTTCTTC.

This clone was seen only a few times. The rearrangement links TRBV10-3 to TRBJ1-5, with 8 bases fitting TRBD1. V lost 6 bases to trimming and J lost 5 bases; unmatched junction nucleotides: 3. Germline CDR1 and CDR2: ENHRY and SYGVKD. The CDR3 contains 13 residues. This chain's CDR3 is CAIRDRDDQPQHF. DNA for the CDR3: TGTGCCATCAGGGACAGGGACGATCAGCCCCAGCATTTT.

The gene calls are TRBV7-9 and TRBJ1-6; D not certain. The V end was cut by 1 base, the J end by 8 bases, with 12 bases between. This CDR3 spans 15 amino acids. Germline lookup yields CDR1 SEHNR and CDR2 FQNEAQ (reference sequence). This CDR3 is CASSLGAGRDSPLHF. In DNA form, the CDR3 reads TGTGCCAGCAGCTTAGGTGCGGGGAGAGATTCACCCCTCCACTTT.

The V and J genes are TRBV19 and TRBJ1-3, with unresolved D. There are 17 residues in the CDR3. Germline-derived CDR1 and CDR2 are LNHDA and SQIVND (reference sequence). The V and J ends lost 3 bases and 0 bases respectively, with 15 bases between them. In DNA form, the CDR3 reads TGTGCCAGTAGTATTTACCTGTCACAGTACTCTGGAAACACCATATATTTT. This gives the protein CASSIYLSQYSGNTIYF.

V and J are TRBV6-6 and TRBJ1-5; no clear D gene. From germline, CDR1 is MNHNY and CDR2 SVGAGI (reference sequence). The CDR3 sequence is 15 residues long. Trimming pared 0 bases from V and 7 bases from J, leaving 13 bases between. CDR3 bases: TGTGCCAGCAGTTACTCAGCGGGGATTTTGCAGCCCCAGCATTTT. Amino acids: CASSYSAGILQPQHF.

The rearrangement uses TRBV7-3 and TRBJ2-1; TRBD1 or TRBD2 may be the D gene (5 bases each). V shed 4 bases and J shed 6 bases, with 10 bases lying between them. There are 13 residues in the CDR3. The germline V gene encodes CDR1 SGHTA and CDR2 FQGTGA. The CDR3 is CASSSTRGNEQFF. CDR3 DNA sequence: TGTGCCAGCAGCTCTACTAGGGGCAATGAGCAGTTCTTC.

This chain connects TRBV5-1 to TRBJ2-2; D not certain. CDR1 SGHRS and CDR2 YFSETQ come from the germline V gene. V lost 0 bases and J lost 6, with 12 bases in between. The CDR3 runs 15 residues. The CDR3 protein is CASSLATFGSGELFF. DNA of the CDR3: TGCGCCAGCAGCTTGGCCACGTTTGGTTCCGGGGAGCTGTTTTTT.

The chain joins TRBV29-1 to TRBJ1-3, with TRBD1 matching 7 bases. Germline loops: CDR1 SQVTM, CDR2 ANQGSEA. V trimming: 7 bases; J trimming: 8 bases; junction bases outside the gene matches: 8. The CDR3 covers 12 residues. As DNA, the CDR3 is TGCAGCGCTAGACAGGGCGCGGACACCATATATTTT. Translating gives CSARQGADTIYF.

This sequence joins TRBV18 and TRBJ1-4; no firm D call. V was trimmed by 5 bases and J by 4 bases, leaving 14 bases between them. The CDR3 extends over 15 amino acids. CDR1 and CDR2 from the germline V gene are KGHSH and LQKENI. CDR3 coding DNA: TGTGCCAGCTCAAAGTGGGGATCCTATAATGAAAAACTGTTTTTT. Protein: CASSKWGSYNEKLFF.

The V and J genes are TRBV6-6 and TRBJ1-2, with 9 positions matching TRBD1. CDR1 is MNHNY and CDR2 is SVGAGI in the germline V gene (reference sequence). The CDR3 sequence is 13 residues long. Trimming removed 5 bases from V and 8 bases from J; junction bases left unmatched: 6. The CDR3 region has the DNA TGTGCCAGCAGTGGGACAGGGATTTACGGCTACACCTTC. Translated: CASSGTGIYGYTF.

The V gene is TRBV15, the J gene TRBJ2-3; D call uncertain. Trimming pared 2 bases from V and 2 bases from J, leaving 2 bases between. Germline V CDR1 and CDR2: LNHNV, YYDKDF (reference sequence). The length of the CDR3 is 12 residues. Here the CDR3 reads CATSRYTDTQYF. The CDR3, as DNA: TGTGCCACCAGCAGATACACAGATACGCAGTATTTT. Using reference TRBV15 and TRBJ2-3 for the parts outside the CDR3, the full variable domain is DAMVIQNPRYQVTQFGKPVTLSCSQTLNHNVMYWYQQKSSQAPKLLFHYYDKDFNNEADTPDNFQSRRPNTSFCFLDIRSPGLGDTAMYLCATSRYTDTQYFGPGTRLTVL.

CDR3 bases: TGTGCCAGCAGTTACTCTGTCGGGGGGGACACTGAAGCTTTCTTT. This translates into CASSYSVGGDTEAFF. The genes are TRBV6-6 and TRBJ1-1; tentative D call: TRBD1 (5 bases). Germline-derived CDR1 and CDR2 are MNHNY and SVGAGI (reference sequence). Trimming took 0 bases from V and 3 from J, leaving 11 bases between them. The CDR3 extends over 15 amino acids.

This clone appeared once. The V and J genes are TRBV6-4 and TRBJ1-6; no definite D call. The germline CDR1 and CDR2 sequences are MRHNA and SNTAGT. V was pared by 1 base and J by 7 bases, with 8 bases between. CDR3 length equals 14 residues. DNA for the CDR3: TGTGCCAGCAGTGACTACTCTAGCAATTCACCCCTCCACTTT. Its translation is CASSDYSSNSPLHF.

The CDR3, as DNA: TGTGCCAGCAGTCCGGGACAGGGGAACTATGGCTACACCTTC. It yields the protein CASSPGQGNYGYTF. J is TRBJ1-2 and V is TRBV6-5; TRBD1 matches 10 bases. In germline, CDR1 is MNHEY, CDR2 SVGAGI. The CDR3 spans 14 residues. V was pared by 5 bases and J by 2 bases, with 2 bases of the junction left unmatched.

The rearrangement links TRBV28 to TRBJ1-1, with D maybe TRBD1 (6 bases). Per germline, CDR1 MDHEN and CDR2 SYDVKM. Between the trimmed V and J ends, which lost 6 bases and 1 base, there was a span of 12 bases. This CDR3 contains 14 residues. CDR3 DNA: TGTGCCAGCAGAATCTTACAGGGGAACACTGAAGCTTTCTTT. Translation: CASRILQGNTEAFF.